A single sample gave rise to the 27 T cell receptor beta chains below, sequenced in a study of cytomegalovirus exposure and HLA in healthy donors. Primers included in the PCR were 60 Vbeta and 13 Jbeta primers. Some clones are missing from TCRdb's copy, which holds only in-frame ones; the method was immunoSEQ multiplex PCR. The table for this sample gives roughly 45,000 clones. What was sequenced was PBMCs. The receptors here all came from a woman younger than 45 in good health and CMV-seronegative.

V usage is TRBV13 and J usage is TRBJ2-5, with 7 bases that match TRBD2. CDR3 length: 16 residues. V gave up 5 bases and J gave up 5 bases; unmatched junction bases: 14. CDR1 and CDR2 (germline): PRHDT, FYEKMQ (reference sequence). CDR3 bases: TGTGCCAGCAGCGCCAGTAGGGGCCGGGGAGGGGAGACCCAGTACTTC. It is translated as CASSASRGRGGETQYF.

The chain recombines TRBV20-1 with TRBJ1-5, with D tentatively TRBD1 (5 bases). Trimming stripped 3 bases from V and 12 bases from J, with 12 bases between. Germline V gives CDR1 DFQATT, CDR2 SNEGSKA (reference sequence). CDR3 size: 11 residues. In nucleotides, the CDR3 is TGCAGTGCTAGTATGGGGCGAAACCAGCATTTT. As protein: CSASMGRNQHF.

V usage is TRBV19 and J usage is TRBJ2-7; 7 nucleotides match TRBD1. V trimming: 3 bases; J trimming: 4 bases; junction bases outside the gene matches: 6. In germline, CDR1 is LNHDA, CDR2 SQIVND (reference sequence). The CDR3 length is 14 residues. The CDR3 here is CASSIGTGDYEQYF. The DNA for the CDR3 is TGTGCCAGTAGTATCGGCACAGGGGATTACGAGCAGTACTTC.

The V call is TRBV6-1, the J call TRBJ1-1, with D possibly being TRBD1 (6 bases). There are 14 residues in the CDR3. V was cut by 3 bases and J by 4 bases, with 12 bases left in between. Germline lookup yields CDR1 MNHNS and CDR2 SASEGT. In nucleotides, the CDR3 is TGTGCCAGCAGTGAGTTGCAGGGGAGCACTGAAGCTTTCTTT. This gives the protein CASSELQGSTEAFF.

The chain recombines TRBV28 with TRBJ1-5; a weak D match, TRBD1 (5 bases). Trimming removed 1 base at V and 6 bases at J, with 10 bases between. The CDR3 loop spans 14 amino acids. Germline CDR1 and CDR2: MDHEN and SYDVKM. CDR3 DNA sequence: TGTGCCAGCAGTTTATCCAGGGTGGGTCAGCCCCAGCATTTT. Translated, it gives CASSLSRVGQPQHF.

The V call is TRBV30, the J call TRBJ2-7; 8 bases match TRBD2. The V segment lost 0 bases and the J segment 2 bases; nucleotides outside the gene matches: 9. Germline V gene sequence: CDR1 GTSNPN, CDR2 SVGIG (reference sequence). The CDR3 sequence is 16 residues long. CDR3 in amino acids: CAWSVGAGGPAYEQYF. CDR3 DNA: TGTGCCTGGAGTGTAGGGGCGGGAGGCCCTGCCTACGAGCAGTACTTC.

The chain recombines TRBV9 with TRBJ2-5, with 11 positions matching TRBD2. The CDR3 sequence is 16 residues long. V shed 0 bases and J 5 bases; nucleotides not matched to a gene: 6. Per the germline V gene, CDR1 is SGDLS and CDR2 is YYNGEE. The chain's CDR3 is CASSVEASGRLETQYF. For the CDR3, the DNA is TGTGCCAGCAGCGTAGAGGCTAGCGGGAGGTTGGAGACCCAGTACTTC. Using reference TRBV9 and TRBJ2-5 for the parts outside the CDR3, the full variable domain is DSGVTQTPKHLITATGQRVTLRCSPRSGDLSVYWYQQSLDQGLQFLIQYYNGEERAKGNILERFSAQQFPDLHSELNLSSLELGDSALYFCASSVEASGRLETQYFGPGTRLLVL.

The CDR3 is CAWARADTEAFF. The DNA of the CDR3 is TGTGCCTGGGCCAGGGCGGACACTGAAGCTTTCTTT. The J gene is TRBJ1-1, the V gene TRBV30, with D possibly being TRBD1 (5 bases). Germline assignment: CDR1 GTSNPN and CDR2 SVGIG (reference sequence). This CDR3 comprises 12 residues. V was cut by 5 bases and J by 3 bases, with 10 bases left in between.

The chain carries TRBV28 and TRBJ2-7; possibly TRBD2 for D (6 bases). The V gene lost 3 bases and the J gene lost 2 bases, with 14 bases spanning the gap. The CDR3 runs 15 residues. Germline V gene data show CDR1 as MDHEN and CDR2 as SYDVKM. The CDR3 bases are TGTGCCAGCAGTTTTGGGGGACTGAACCCCTACGAGCAGTACTTC. Translating it yields CASSFGGLNPYEQYF.

The chain employs TRBV5-1 and TRBJ1-2, with TRBD1 matching 8 bases. CDR1 SGHRS and CDR2 YFSETQ come from the germline V gene. CDR3 length equals 13 residues. Trimming at V came to 4 bases and at J to 7 bases, leaving 6 bases not matched to a gene. The CDR3 nucleotides are TGCGCCAGCAGCCTCGGACAGGGTGGTGGCTACACCTTC. Translation: CASSLGQGGGYTF.

The chain links TRBV7-8 to TRBJ2-7; D is possibly TRBD1 (6 bases). The length of the CDR3 is 15 residues. Trimming pared 1 base from V and 3 bases from J, leaving 13 bases between. The V gene's germline CDR1 is SGHVS and CDR2 FQNEAQ. CDR3 coding DNA: TGTGCCAGCAGCTTAGACCCTACAGGGCTCTACGAGCAGTACTTC. Its protein is CASSLDPTGLYEQYF.

The V and J genes are TRBV7-4 and TRBJ1-4, with D maybe TRBD1 (5 bases). The CDR3 is 15 residues long. The V end lost 3 bases, the J end lost 6 bases, and 14 bases lay between the germline ends. Germline V gene data show CDR1 as SGHVT and CDR2 as SQSDAQ. The CDR3 sequence: CASSFPPTGDEKLFF. The CDR3 DNA follows: TGTGCCAGCAGCTTTCCCCCGACGGGGGATGAAAAACTGTTTTTT.

The rearrangement uses TRBV7-2 and TRBJ2-5, with 8 nucleotides matching TRBD1. Unmatched junction bases numbered 7, after V lost 5 bases and J lost 5 bases. This CDR3 spans 14 amino acids. Germline V gene data show CDR1 as SGHTA and CDR2 as FQGNSA. This CDR3 is CASSPGQGGETQYF. Written as DNA, the CDR3 is TGTGCCAGCAGCCCAGGACAGGGCGGCGAGACCCAGTACTTC.

The chain uses TRBV11-3 and TRBJ1-1, with D perhaps matching TRBD1 (6 bases). Germline V gene lookup returns CDR1 SGHNT and CDR2 YENEEA. The CDR3 covers 13 residues. V lost 5 bases and J 3 bases, leaving 10 bases between the germline ends. DNA of the CDR3: TGTGCCAGCAGCACAGGGATGGACACTGAAGCTTTCTTT. Protein product: CASSTGMDTEAFF.

V is TRBV6-5 and J is TRBJ2-1; D possibly corresponds to TRBD2 (5 bases). Trimming cost V 0 bases and J 2 bases, with 8 bases left between them. Germline V gene data show CDR1 as MNHEY and CDR2 as SVGAGI. The CDR3 sequence is 15 residues long. The DNA of the CDR3 is TGTGCCAGCAGTTACTCGGGAGAACCCTACAATGAGCAGTTCTTC. Translation gives CASSYSGEPYNEQFF.

V and J are TRBV2 and TRBJ1-4; D remains unclear. Trimming shortened V by 4 bases and J by 3 bases, and 12 bases separated the two germline ends. This CDR3 is built from 15 residues. Germline V gene data show CDR1 as SNHLY and CDR2 as FYNNEI. CDR3 sequence (DNA): TGTGCCAGCAGTGTGCAGCGGAACCCTAATGAAAAACTGTTTTTT. This codes for CASSVQRNPNEKLFF.

The J gene is TRBJ2-1, the V gene TRBV19, with 11 bases matching TRBD2. Looked up from germline, CDR1 is LNHDA and CDR2 is SQIVND (reference sequence). This CDR3 comprises 15 residues. V shed 6 bases, J shed 0 bases, and the junction held 1 base outside the gene matches. CDR3 in DNA: TGTGCCAGTAGGACTAGCGGGACCTCCTACAATGAGCAGTTCTTC. Amino acids: CASRTSGTSYNEQFF.

The genes are TRBV18 and TRBJ2-3; 11 bases align to TRBD2. The germline CDR1 and CDR2 sequences are KGHSH and LQKENI. The CDR3 sequence is 16 residues long. V lost 5 bases to trimming and J lost 1 base; unmatched junction nucleotides: 5. This CDR3 reads CASSATSGSGTDTQYF. In DNA, the CDR3 is TGTGCCAGCTCAGCAACTAGCGGGAGCGGCACAGATACGCAGTATTTT.

The chain joins TRBV29-1 to TRBJ2-7, with 9 bases matching TRBD1. This CDR3 spans 15 amino acids. Germline V gene lookup returns CDR1 SQVTM and CDR2 ANQGSEA. Unmatched junction bases numbered 5, after V lost 0 bases and J lost 2 bases. The CDR3 protein is CSVEDYGTGTYEQYF. DNA for the CDR3: TGCAGCGTTGAAGATTACGGGACAGGGACCTACGAGCAGTACTTC.

The gene calls are TRBV30 and TRBJ2-1, with D unclear. The CDR3 has 13 amino acids. V shed 2 bases and J shed 2 bases, with 7 bases lying between them. The germline V gene encodes CDR1 GTSNPN and CDR2 SVGIG (reference sequence). CDR3 sequence: CAWSRVPYNEQFF. In DNA form, the CDR3 reads TGTGCCTGGAGTAGAGTCCCCTACAATGAGCAGTTCTTC.

The chain combines TRBV11-1 with TRBJ2-6, with D unclear. Germline loops: CDR1 SGHAT, CDR2 FQDESV (reference sequence). V was cut by 7 bases and J by 0 bases, with 13 bases left in between. The CDR3 length is 16 residues. The CDR3 protein is CASTVQARSGANVLTF. The CDR3, as DNA: TGTGCCAGCACTGTCCAGGCCCGCTCTGGGGCCAACGTCCTGACTTTC.

The chain carries TRBV7-9 and TRBJ1-2, with D unclear. Germline V CDR1 and CDR2: SEHNR, FQNEAQ (reference sequence). V lost 5 bases, J lost 1 base, and 14 bases lay in between. The CDR3 covers 15 residues. The CDR3 DNA reads as TGTGCCAGCAGCCCCCAAGAGATTTATAACTATGGCTACACCTTC. It translates to CASSPQEIYNYGYTF. Filled out from reference TRBV7-9 and TRBJ1-2, the complete variable domain reads DTGVSQNPRHKITKRGQNVTFRCDPISEHNRLYWYRQTLGQGPEFLTYFQNEAQLEKSRLLSDRFSAERPKGSFSTLEIQRTEQGDSAMYLCASSPQEIYNYGYTFGSGTRLTVV.

J is TRBJ2-1 and V is TRBV7-9, with a tentative D call TRBD2 (6 bases). CDR3 length: 17 residues. Trimming pared 3 bases from V and 2 bases from J, leaving 17 bases between. Looked up from germline, CDR1 is SEHNR and CDR2 is FQNEAQ (reference sequence). CDR3 nucleotide sequence: TGTGCCAGCAGCTTTGTGGGGATCGGGGGACCCTACAATGAGCAGTTCTTC. This sequence encodes CASSFVGIGGPYNEQFF. Complete variable domain (other parts from reference TRBV7-9 and TRBJ2-1): DTGVSQNPRHKITKRGQNVTFRCDPISEHNRLYWYRQTLGQGPEFLTYFQNEAQLEKSRLLSDRFSAERPKGSFSTLEIQRTEQGDSAMYLCASSFVGIGGPYNEQFFGPGTRLTVL.

The chain uses TRBV5-1 and TRBJ1-1; 11 positions agree with TRBD1. Trimming removed 3 bases from V and 6 bases from J; junction bases left unmatched: 7. CDR1 is SGHRS and CDR2 is YFSETQ in the germline V gene. This CDR3 has 15 amino acids. CDR3 in amino acids: CASSSDRGRIPEAFF. CDR3 DNA: TGCGCCAGCAGCTCGGACAGGGGGCGCATTCCTGAAGCTTTCTTT.

The chain has TRBV7-2 and TRBJ2-3, with 7 bases matching TRBD2. The CDR3 extends over 15 amino acids. Germline lookup yields CDR1 SGHTA and CDR2 FQGNSA. The J segment lost 2 bases and the V segment lost 2 bases, leaving 4 bases of the junction unmatched. As DNA, the CDR3 is TGTGCCAGCAGCTTATCCGGACTAGTCACAGATACGCAGTATTTT. The encoded protein is CASSLSGLVTDTQYF.

The chain couples TRBV9 to TRBJ2-1, with D possibly matching TRBD2 (6 bases). CDR1 and CDR2 from the germline V gene are SGDLS and YYNGEE. Trimming removed 0 bases at V and 5 bases at J, with 12 bases between. This CDR3 has 15 residues. This CDR3 reads CASSVGTIRDNEQFF. DNA of the CDR3: TGTGCCAGCAGCGTAGGGACTATCCGAGACAATGAGCAGTTCTTC.

The J gene is TRBJ2-7, the V gene TRBV4-3; 9 bases map to TRBD1. The CDR3 consists of 15 residues. Germline V CDR1 and CDR2: LGHNA, YSLEER. V lost 3 bases, J lost 0 bases, and 3 bases stayed unmatched. The DNA for the CDR3 is TGCGCCAGCAGCCATGGGACAGGGCCCTCCTACGAGCAGTACTTC. It is translated as CASSHGTGPSYEQYF.